A selection of T cell receptor beta chains follows, all from one sample in a study of CD8 T cells in ankylosing spondylitis. TCRdb reanalysed the 5' RACE reads using MiXCR and keeps one entry per CDR3 protein. In the table there are about 460,000 distinct CDR3 sequences, approximately 5.3% of which are singletons. The sequencing sample was made of blood, either unsorted or a sorted T cell fraction (not recorded which). The receptors here all came from a male donor with ankylosing spondylitis. CDR3s include the opening cysteine and the closing phenylalanine or tryptophan. D genes are given only for firm matches. Expanded clones are given a class, and other clones once, few, many or no size at all.

abundance	v_gene	j_gene	d_gene	CDR3aa	CDR3nt
many	TRBV7-2	TRBJ2-1	.	CASSWGDNEQFF	TGTGCCAGCAGCTGGGGTGACAATGAGCAGTTCTTC
many	TRBV2	TRBJ2-7	.	CASRPRGLTIYEQYF	TGTGCCAGCAGGCCCCGGGGGTTGACGATCTACGAGCAGTACTTC
many	TRBV12-3/TRBV12-4	TRBJ2-6	.	CASSFSGSGANVLTF	TGTGCCAGCAGTTTTTCCGGGTCCGGGGCCAACGTCCTGACTTTC
many	TRBV10-3	TRBJ1-3	.	CAISDGGSSGNTIYF	TGTGCCATCAGTGACGGGGGATCCTCTGGAAACACCATATATTTT
many	TRBV12-3/TRBV12-4	TRBJ1-2	.	CASSFNYDGYYGYTF	TGTGCCAGCAGTTTCAATTATGACGGTTACTATGGCTACACCTTC
many	TRBV27	TRBJ1-3	.	CASSSKSPYRLTQEFSGNTIYF	TGTGCCAGCAGTTCGAAATCCCCATACAGGTTAACCCAGGAATTTTCTGGAAACACCATATATTTT
many	TRBV5-1	TRBJ2-2	TRBD1	CASRRQGETGELFF	TGCGCCAGCAGGAGACAGGGGGAGACCGGGGAGCTGTTTTTT
many	TRBV6-5	TRBJ1-5	TRBD1	CASSRLRGTGVNQPQHF	TGTGCCAGCAGTAGGCTTCGGGGGACAGGGGTTAATCAGCCCCAGCATTTT
many	TRBV20-1	TRBJ2-7	.	CSAGGHLYEQYF	TGCAGTGCTGGGGGACATCTATACGAGCAGTACTTC
many	TRBV7-9	TRBJ2-5	.	CASSSGGTRETQYF	TGTGCCAGCAGCTCAGGGGGGACGCGAGAGACCCAGTACTTC
many	TRBV20-1	TRBJ2-5	.	CSADLPREAQYF	TGCAGTGCTGACCTCCCAAGGGAGGCCCAGTACTTC
many	TRBV7-3	TRBJ2-2	.	CASSLSGVSTGELFF	TGTGCCAGCAGCTTGTCGGGGGTCAGCACCGGGGAGCTGTTTTTT
.	TRBV6-5	TRBJ2-1	.	CASSYMAGSYNEQFF	TGTGCCAGCAGTTACATGGCAGGCTCCTACAATGAGCAGTTCTTC
.	TRBV19	TRBJ2-7	TRBD2	CASRFRGTSGNYEQYF	TGTGCCAGTAGGTTCCGCGGGACTAGCGGGAATTACGAGCAGTACTTC
many	TRBV12-3/TRBV12-4	TRBJ1-5	.	CASNTRGLGNQPQHF	TGTGCCAGCAATACCAGGGGCTTGGGCAATCAGCCCCAGCATTTT
few	TRBV11-2	TRBJ2-1	TRBD1	CASSSNAGTGVGEQFF	TGTGCCAGCAGCTCAAACGCCGGGACAGGGGTAGGAGAGCAGTTCTTC
many	TRBV27	TRBJ2-1	TRBD2	CASSGLADYNEQFF	TGTGCCAGCAGTGGACTAGCGGACTACAATGAGCAGTTCTTC
few	TRBV10-3	TRBJ2-2	TRBD2	CANSSGSWAGELFF	TGTGCCAATAGTAGCGGGAGTTGGGCCGGGGAGCTGTTTTTT
many	TRBV12-3/TRBV12-4	TRBJ1-2	TRBD1	CASRAGTGYGYTF	TGTGCCAGCAGAGCCGGGACAGGCTATGGCTACACCTTC
many	TRBV12-3/TRBV12-4	TRBJ1-1	TRBD1	CASSLTGINTEAFF	TGCGCCAGCAGCTTGACAGGGATAAACACTGAAGCTTTCTTT
many	TRBV5-6	TRBJ1-2	.	CASRDGGGMSYTF	TGTGCCAGCAGGGATGGGGGGGGTATGAGCTACACCTTC
.	TRBV5-1	TRBJ2-1	TRBD2	CASSPLAGGPLEQFF	TGCGCCAGCAGCCCCCTAGCGGGAGGCCCCCTTGAGCAGTTCTTC
many	TRBV20-1	TRBJ1-3	.	CSASRYSGNTIYF	TGCAGTGCTTCCCGGTACTCTGGAAACACCATATATTTT
many	TRBV5-6	TRBJ1-1	TRBD1	CASSSRDRGWTEAFF	TGTGCCAGCAGCTCCCGGGACAGGGGTTGGACTGAAGCTTTCTTT
.	TRBV28	TRBJ2-2	TRBD2	CASSRGGAYTGELFF	TGTGCCAGCAGCCGGGGGGGGGCGTACACCGGGGAGCTGTTTTTT
many	TRBV20-1	TRBJ1-6	.	CSAREWDESDSPLHF	TGCAGTGCTAGAGAATGGGATGAGTCGGATTCACCCCTCCACTTT
.	TRBV29-1	TRBJ2-1	.	CSVNFNEQFF	TGCAGCGTTAACTTTAATGAGCAGTTCTTC
many	TRBV7-8	TRBJ2-2	TRBD1	CASSQGQRYTGELFF	TGTGCCAGCAGCCAGGGACAGAGATACACCGGGGAGCTGTTTTTT
.	TRBV2	TRBJ2-2	.	CASTSDNPNTGELFF	TGTGCCAGCACTTCGGACAACCCGAACACCGGGGAGCTGTTTTTT
.	TRBV5-5	TRBJ2-5	.	CASSGVDGGPETQYF	TGTGCCAGCAGCGGCGTGGATGGGGGGCCGGAGACCCAGTACTTC
many	TRBV2	TRBJ1-5	.	CASSDSGSGQPQHF	TGTGCCAGCAGTGACTCAGGGTCGGGTCAGCCCCAGCATTTT
many	TRBV20-1	TRBJ1-6	TRBD1	CSAPRGNINSPLHF	TGCAGTGCTCCCAGGGGGAATATTAATTCACCCCTCCACTTT
.	TRBV4-2	TRBJ2-7	.	CASSQGHRDSHEQYF	TGTGCCAGCAGCCAAGGGCACAGGGATTCCCACGAGCAGTACTTC
many	TRBV6-4	TRBJ2-3	.	CATLRHTGADTQYF	TGTGCCACCCTGAGGCACACCGGCGCAGATACGCAGTATTTT
many	TRBV7-2	TRBJ2-7	TRBD2	CASSLGRLAGFSYEQYF	TGTGCCAGCAGCTTAGGGAGACTAGCGGGATTTTCCTACGAGCAGTACTTC
many	TRBV7-2	TRBJ2-2	.	CASRSPNTGELFF	TGTGCCAGCAGATCTCCGAACACCGGGGAGCTGTTTTTT
many	TRBV6-1	TRBJ2-5	TRBD1	CASRRWTGEETQYF	TGTGCCAGCAGGAGATGGACAGGGGAAGAGACCCAGTACTTC
many	TRBV9	TRBJ2-1	.	CASSVGVGGGSYNEQFF	TGTGCCAGCAGCGTAGGGGTGGGCGGAGGCTCCTACAATGAGCAGTTCTTC
few	TRBV7-6	TRBJ1-6	.	CASSLVGGDNSPLHF	TGTGCCAGCAGCTTAGTTGGAGGGGACAATTCACCCCTCCACTTT
many	TRBV7-2	TRBJ1-1	.	CASSPTNTEAFF	TGTGCCAGCAGCCCAACGAACACTGAAGCTTTCTTT
many	TRBV6-2/TRBV6-3	TRBJ1-1	.	CASSYYDRGTEAFF	TGTGCCAGCAGTTACTACGACAGAGGCACTGAAGCTTTCTTT
many	TRBV4-3	TRBJ2-5	TRBD1	CASSQGTGAGETQYF	TGCGCCAGCAGCCAAGGAACAGGGGCTGGTGAGACCCAGTACTTC
many	TRBV4-3	TRBJ1-2	.	CASSQVAGVNGYTF	TGCGCCAGCAGCCAAGTGGCAGGGGTAAATGGCTACACCTTC
.	TRBV25-1	TRBJ2-3	.	CASSDPTKGADTQYF	TGTGCCAGCAGTGATCCGACGAAGGGGGCAGATACGCAGTATTTT
.	TRBV12-3/TRBV12-4	TRBJ2-3	TRBD1	CASSPDRTGLTDTQYF	TGTGCCAGCAGCCCCGACCGGACAGGACTCACAGATACGCAGTATTTT